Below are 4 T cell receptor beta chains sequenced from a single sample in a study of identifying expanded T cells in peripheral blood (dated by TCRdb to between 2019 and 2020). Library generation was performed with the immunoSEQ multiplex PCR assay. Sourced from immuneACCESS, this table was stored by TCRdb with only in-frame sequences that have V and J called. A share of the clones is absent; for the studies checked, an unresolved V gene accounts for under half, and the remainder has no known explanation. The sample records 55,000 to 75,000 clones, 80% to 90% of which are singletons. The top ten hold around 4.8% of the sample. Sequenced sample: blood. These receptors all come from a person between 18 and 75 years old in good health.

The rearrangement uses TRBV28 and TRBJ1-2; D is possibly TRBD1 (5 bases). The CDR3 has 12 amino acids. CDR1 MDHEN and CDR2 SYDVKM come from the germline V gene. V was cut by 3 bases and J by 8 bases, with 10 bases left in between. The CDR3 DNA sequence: TGTGCCAGCAGTTTGAGGGGAGGCGGCTACACCTTC. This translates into CASSLRGGGYTF.

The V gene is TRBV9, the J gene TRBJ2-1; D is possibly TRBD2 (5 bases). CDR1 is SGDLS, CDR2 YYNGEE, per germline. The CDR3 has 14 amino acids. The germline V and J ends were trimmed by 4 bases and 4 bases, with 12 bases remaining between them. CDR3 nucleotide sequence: TGTGCCAGCAGCTCCCGGAGGCGGTACAATGAGCAGTTCTTC. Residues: CASSSRRRYNEQFF.

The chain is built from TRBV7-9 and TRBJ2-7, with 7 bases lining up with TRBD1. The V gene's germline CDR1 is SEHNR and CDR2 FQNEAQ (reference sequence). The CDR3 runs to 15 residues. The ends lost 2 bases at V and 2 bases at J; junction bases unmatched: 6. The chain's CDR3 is CASSLSGQTTYEQYF. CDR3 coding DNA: TGTGCCAGCAGCTTATCGGGACAGACCACCTACGAGCAGTACTTC.

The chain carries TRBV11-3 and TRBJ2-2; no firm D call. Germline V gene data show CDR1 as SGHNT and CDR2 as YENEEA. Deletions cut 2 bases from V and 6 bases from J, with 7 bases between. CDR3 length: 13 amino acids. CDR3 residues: CASSLSGAGELFF. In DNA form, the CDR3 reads TGTGCCAGCAGCTTATCAGGAGCCGGGGAGCTGTTTTTT.